The following is a TCR beta chain sequence with its context. Original processing methods: Estimates of nucleated cell counts were drawn from the amplification of reference gene primers. The data were produced by immunoSEQ multiplex PCR, yet TCRdb's version contains in-frame clones alone and is incomplete. V and J calls and clone size come straight from that table; D and trimming were deduced from the DNA. The sample records about 130,000 clones, 65% to 90% being singletons. This entry is derived from a study of blood T cell repertoires in COVID-19. Study-level information: Sample material is recorded as cDNA or gDNA derived from T cells, B-cell-depleted T cells, or PBMCs.

Germline CDR1 and CDR2: LGHNT and FRNRAP. This CDR3 has 13 amino acids. V lost 6 bases to trimming and J lost 5 bases; unmatched junction nucleotides: 2. Sequencing was performed on peripheral blood. The TCR originated in a man older than 75 with active or convalescent COVID-19. This chain links TRBV12-5 with TRBJ2-2; 8 bases match TRBD1. The DNA of the CDR3 is TGTGCTAGTGGCCGGACAGGGACCGGGGAGCTGTTTTTT. Its translation: CASGRTGTGELFF.